The 14 T cell receptor beta chains below come from one sample, sequenced in a study of T-cell reconstitution after alpha-beta-depleted transplantation in children. Unique molecular identifiers were incorporated when the TCRbeta library was constructed. One entry per CDR3 protein, called by TCRdb with MiXCR from the PCR reads. The data contain about 980,000 distinct CDR3 sequences, roughly 29% of them seen just once; the ten biggest clones take up about 28%. Material: PBMCs, mostly from graft donor cells, obtained 360 days after TCRalphabeta/CD19-depleted stem cell transplant. These receptors were taken from a boy younger than two who had a stem cell transplant for SCID, so the T cells may come from the graft donor.

This clonotype was recorded a few times. The chain couples TRBV12-5 to TRBJ2-1; D is unresolved. V was clipped by 0 bases and J by 5 bases, with 8 bases between them. Germline V lookup: CDR1 LGHNT, CDR2 FRNRAP. The CDR3 sequence is 14 residues long. Here the CDR3 reads CASGLVVSDNEQFF. In nucleotides, the CDR3 is TGTGCTAGTGGTTTGGTCGTCTCGGACAATGAGCAGTTCTTC.

The table lists this clonotype with a few counts. The chain joins TRBV28 to TRBJ1-6; D is unresolved. CDR3 length: 16 amino acids. The V gene lost 3 bases and the J gene lost 3 bases, with 12 bases spanning the gap. Per the germline V gene, CDR1 is MDHEN and CDR2 is SYDVKM. The CDR3 DNA reads as TGTGCCAGCAGTTTCGCCGCGGTCGGCTATAATTCACCCCTCCACTTT. This codes for CASSFAAVGYNSPLHF.

This clonotype was detected a few times. J is TRBJ2-7 and V is TRBV29-1, with 8 bases fitting TRBD1. CDR3 size: 14 residues. With V trimmed by 6 bases and J by 0 bases, 7 bases remained unmatched. Germline assignment: CDR1 SQVTM and CDR2 ANQGSEA. In nucleotides, the CDR3 is TGCAGCGTGTCACCGACAGGGGACTCCTACGAGCAGTACTTC. Amino acids: CSVSPTGDSYEQYF.

The chain combines TRBV20-1 with TRBJ1-2; the D gene is possibly TRBD1 (5 bases). Germline V gene sequence: CDR1 DFQATT, CDR2 SNEGSKA (reference sequence). The CDR3 spans 11 residues. V lost 0 bases, J lost 13 bases, and 12 bases lay in between. The chain's CDR3 is CSARDEAQGTF. CDR3 sequence (DNA): TGCAGTGCTAGAGATGAGGCCCAGGGCACCTTC.

This clonotype was detected only a few times. The chain uses TRBV15 and TRBJ1-2; the match to TRBD1 covers 8 bases. The V and J ends lost 3 bases and 4 bases, in that order; junction bases with no gene match: 7. Germline V gene lookup returns CDR1 LNHNV and CDR2 YYDKDF (reference sequence). The CDR3 consists of 15 residues. The DNA of the CDR3 is TGTGCCACCAGCAGCCCGGGACAGGTATCCTATGGCTACACCTTC. It codes for CATSSPGQVSYGYTF.

The sample holds a few counts of this clonotype. The chain recombines TRBV12-3 or TRBV12-4 with TRBJ2-3; no clear D gene. The CDR3 spans 16 residues. V dropped 5 bases and J dropped 5 bases, with 20 bases sitting between them. The DNA for the CDR3 is TGTGCCAGCAGTCCCCGCGTCGGAGCACGCGAAGATACGCAGTATTTT. It yields the protein CASSPRVGAREDTQYF.

The chain couples TRBV5-1 to TRBJ2-7; D remains unclear. V was cut by 4 bases and J by 2 bases, with 19 bases left in between. The CDR3 length is 16 residues. CDR1 is SGHRS, CDR2 YFSETQ, per germline. The CDR3: CASSKNFLGPTYEQYF. CDR3 nucleotides: TGCGCCAGCAGCAAAAACTTCCTCGGTCCGACCTACGAGCAGTACTTC.

This clonotype was observed once. This rearrangement joins TRBV18 to TRBJ2-7; 9 bases agree with TRBD1. V shed 0 bases and J 2 bases; nucleotides not matched to a gene: 5. This CDR3 spans 16 amino acids. Germline CDR1 KGHSH, CDR2 LQKENI. The CDR3 nucleotides read TGTGCCAGCTCACCACCGACGGACAGGGGCGCCTACGAGCAGTACTTC. Protein sequence: CASSPPTDRGAYEQYF.

This clonotype was seen a few times. The chain recombines TRBV6-2 or TRBV6-3 with TRBJ2-3; no firm D call. Trimming took off 4 bases at V and 4 bases at J, with 9 bases between the two ends. CDR3 length equals 13 residues. Per the germline V gene, CDR1 is MNHEY and CDR2 is SVGEGT. The CDR3: CASSLVRSDTQYF. The CDR3 region has the DNA TGTGCCAGCAGTTTGGTACGATCAGATACGCAGTATTTT.

V usage is TRBV12-3 or TRBV12-4 and J usage is TRBJ2-1; D possibly corresponds to TRBD1 (5 bases). With 0 bases removed from V and 7 bases from J, the gap between germline ends came to 13 bases. This CDR3 has 15 residues. In DNA form, the CDR3 reads TGTGCCAGCAGTTTAGCGACCCCACAGGCTAATGAGCAGTTCTTC. Its translation is CASSLATPQANEQFF.

This chain connects TRBV12-3 or TRBV12-4 to TRBJ2-2, with 8 bases aligning to TRBD1. Trimming removed 3 bases from V and 3 bases from J; junction bases left unmatched: 6. This CDR3 is built from 16 residues. The CDR3 loop reads CASSFLWTGYTGELFF. Here the CDR3 DNA reads TGTGCCAGCAGTTTCCTTTGGACAGGGTACACCGGGGAGCTGTTTTTT.

In its sample, this clonotype was seen a few times. This chain connects TRBV12-3 or TRBV12-4 to TRBJ2-7; a weak D match, TRBD1 (5 bases). CDR3 length equals 15 residues. V lost 6 bases and J lost 0, with 15 bases in between. CDR3 amino acids: CASREAGPSSYEQYF. CDR3 nucleotides: TGTGCCAGCAGAGAAGCAGGGCCAAGCTCCTACGAGCAGTACTTC.

CDR3 sequence reads: CASSPLNRTTQYF. CDR3 bases: TGTGCCAGCAGCCCCCTCAATCGAACTACGCAGTATTTT. V is TRBV4-2 and J is TRBJ2-3; no clear D gene. The CDR3 extends over 13 amino acids. V was shortened by 4 bases and J by 8 bases, with 13 bases between the two germline ends. Germline loops: CDR1 LGHNA, CDR2 YNFKEQ.

The rearrangement links TRBV20-1 to TRBJ2-5, with D possibly TRBD2 on 5 matching bases. CDR3 size: 17 residues. V lost 0 bases to trimming and J lost 0 bases, with 17 bases between them. Germline V gene data show CDR1 as DFQATT and CDR2 as SNEGSKA (reference sequence). CDR3 DNA sequence: TGCAGTGCTAGAGATCTCCTCAGCGGACCGTACCAAGAGACCCAGTACTTC. Its protein product is CSARDLLSGPYQETQYF.